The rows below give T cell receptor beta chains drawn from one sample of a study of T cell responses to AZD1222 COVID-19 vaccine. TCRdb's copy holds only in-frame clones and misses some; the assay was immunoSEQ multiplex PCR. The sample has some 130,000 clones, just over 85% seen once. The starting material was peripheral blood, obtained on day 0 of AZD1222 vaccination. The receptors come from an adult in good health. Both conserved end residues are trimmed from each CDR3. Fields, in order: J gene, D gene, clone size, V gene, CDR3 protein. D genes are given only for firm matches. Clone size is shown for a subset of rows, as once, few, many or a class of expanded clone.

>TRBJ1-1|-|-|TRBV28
ASSLGRTEAF
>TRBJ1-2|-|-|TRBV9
ASSVAQGGGYT
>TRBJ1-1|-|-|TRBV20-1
SASQGTEAF
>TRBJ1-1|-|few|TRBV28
ASRSPGRPEAF
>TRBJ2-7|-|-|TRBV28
ASSTGHLYEQY
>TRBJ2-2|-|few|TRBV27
ASSFSRGGRTGELF
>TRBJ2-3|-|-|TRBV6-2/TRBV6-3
ASSYGPEGSTDTQY
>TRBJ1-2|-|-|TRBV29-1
SVFLTGYGYT
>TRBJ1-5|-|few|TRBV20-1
SASPDQPQH
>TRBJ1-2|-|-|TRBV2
ASSRRRLDGYT
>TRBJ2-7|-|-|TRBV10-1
ASSIQGNEQY
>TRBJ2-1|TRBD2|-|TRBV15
ATSTSLAGGLNEQF
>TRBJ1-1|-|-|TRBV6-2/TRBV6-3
ASSSPGRQYTEAF
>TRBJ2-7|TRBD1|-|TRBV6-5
ASSYGTGNFDEQY
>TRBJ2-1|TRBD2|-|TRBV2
ASSKMRLAGGKNNEQF
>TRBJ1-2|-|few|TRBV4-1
ASSQVSPYGYT
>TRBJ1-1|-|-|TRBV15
ATSPGNREDSTEAF
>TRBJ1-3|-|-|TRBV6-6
ASSHRGNDASGNTIY
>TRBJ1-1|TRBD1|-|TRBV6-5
ASTKGQGSYEAF
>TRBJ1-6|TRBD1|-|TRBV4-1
ASSQVQGATTTPLH
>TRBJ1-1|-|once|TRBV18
ASSPLGSTTEAF
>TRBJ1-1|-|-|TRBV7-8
ASSLQQGSEAF
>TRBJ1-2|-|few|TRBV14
ASSPTSGPYGYT
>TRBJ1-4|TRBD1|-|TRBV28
ASSLRAGGREKLF
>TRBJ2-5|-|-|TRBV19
ASSIDLYRKETQY
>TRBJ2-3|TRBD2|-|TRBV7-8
ASSLRGGTSTDTQY
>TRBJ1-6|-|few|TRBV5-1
ASSLSGGTSPLH
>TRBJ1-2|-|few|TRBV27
ASSTNTGAKGYT
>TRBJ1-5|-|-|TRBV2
ASSSGRSNQPQH
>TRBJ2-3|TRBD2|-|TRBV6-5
ASRQRGDYTDTQY
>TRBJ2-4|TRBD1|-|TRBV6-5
ASSQDRVKNIQY
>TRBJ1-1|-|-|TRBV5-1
ASSLPGTEAF
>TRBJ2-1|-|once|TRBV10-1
ASSETREAYNEQF
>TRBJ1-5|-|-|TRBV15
ATSRDKRSTNQPQH
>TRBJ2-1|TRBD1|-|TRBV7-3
ASSPGQGGNEQF
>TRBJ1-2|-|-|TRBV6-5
ASRLTASFLYGYT
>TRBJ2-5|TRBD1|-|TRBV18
ASSPAGGTETQY
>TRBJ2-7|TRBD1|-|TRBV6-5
ASSYLIGTAYEQY